The T cell receptor beta chain described here comes from a study of T cells in Graves' hyperthyroidism and ophthalmopathy. In its sample, this clonotype was seen many times. The TCR beta CDR3 regions underwent amplification using RNA transcripts as the source. Primed by the HTBI set, a first-round RT-PCR was run on the TCR CDR3. TCRdb reanalysed the multiplex PCR reads using MiXCR and keeps one entry per CDR3 protein. This table holds 200,000 or so distinct CDR3 sequences, about a sixth found once. The CDR3 is made up of 16 amino acids. Germline loops: CDR1 DFQATT, CDR2 SNEGSKA (reference sequence). Trimming took 1 base from V and 3 from J; bases not matched to a gene: 11.

The sequencing input was blood. This receptor was identified in a woman aged 50 to 65 with Graves' hyperthyroidism. The chain links TRBV20-1 to TRBJ2-7, with TRBD1 matching over 8 bases. The CDR3 loop is CSARAVQGATHYEQYF. For the CDR3, the DNA is TGCAGTGCTAGAGCAGTCCAGGGGGCTACCCACTACGAGCAGTACTTC.